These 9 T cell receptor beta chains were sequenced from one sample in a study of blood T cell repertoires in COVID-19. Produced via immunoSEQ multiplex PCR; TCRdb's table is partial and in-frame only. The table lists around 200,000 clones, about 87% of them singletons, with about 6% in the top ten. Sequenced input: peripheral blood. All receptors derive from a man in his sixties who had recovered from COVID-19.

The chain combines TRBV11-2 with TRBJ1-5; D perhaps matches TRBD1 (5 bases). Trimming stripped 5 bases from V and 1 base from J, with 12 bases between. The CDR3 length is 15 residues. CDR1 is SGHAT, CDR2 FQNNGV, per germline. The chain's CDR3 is CASSPSGASNQPQHF. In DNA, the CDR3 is TGTGCCAGCAGCCCCAGTGGGGCAAGCAATCAGCCCCAGCATTTT.

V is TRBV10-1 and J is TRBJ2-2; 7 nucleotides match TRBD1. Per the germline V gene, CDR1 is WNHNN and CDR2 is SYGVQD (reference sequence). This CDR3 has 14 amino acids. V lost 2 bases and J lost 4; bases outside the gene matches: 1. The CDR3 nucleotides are TGCGCCAGCAGTGAGAACAGGGGCACCGGGGAGCTGTTTTTT. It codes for CASSENRGTGELFF.

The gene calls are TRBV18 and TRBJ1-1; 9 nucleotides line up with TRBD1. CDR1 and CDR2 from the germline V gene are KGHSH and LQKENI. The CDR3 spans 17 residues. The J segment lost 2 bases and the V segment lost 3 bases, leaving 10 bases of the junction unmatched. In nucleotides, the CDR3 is TGTGCCAGCTCACCGACGGTGGGGACAGGGTTAAACACTGAAGCTTTCTTT. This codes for CASSPTVGTGLNTEAFF.

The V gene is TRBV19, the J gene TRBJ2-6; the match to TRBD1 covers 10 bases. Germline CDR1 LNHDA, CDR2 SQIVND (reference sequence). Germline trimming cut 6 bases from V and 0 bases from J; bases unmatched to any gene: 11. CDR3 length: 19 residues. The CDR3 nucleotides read TGTGCCAGTAGCCGAGAAACCGGGACAGGGGCCTCTGGGGCCAACGTCCTGACTTTC. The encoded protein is CASSRETGTGASGANVLTF.

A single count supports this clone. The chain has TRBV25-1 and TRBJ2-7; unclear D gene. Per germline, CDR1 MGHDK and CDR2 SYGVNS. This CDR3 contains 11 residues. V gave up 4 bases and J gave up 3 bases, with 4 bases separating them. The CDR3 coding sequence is TGTGCCAGCAGTGCCTACTACGAGCAGTACTTC. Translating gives CASSAYYEQYF.

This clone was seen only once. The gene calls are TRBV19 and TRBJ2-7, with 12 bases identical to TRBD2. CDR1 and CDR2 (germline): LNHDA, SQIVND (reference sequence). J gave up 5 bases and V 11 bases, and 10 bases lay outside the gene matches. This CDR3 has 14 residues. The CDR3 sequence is CASRERLAGDEQYF. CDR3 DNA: TGTGCCTCCCGGGAAAGACTAGCGGGAGACGAGCAGTACTTC.

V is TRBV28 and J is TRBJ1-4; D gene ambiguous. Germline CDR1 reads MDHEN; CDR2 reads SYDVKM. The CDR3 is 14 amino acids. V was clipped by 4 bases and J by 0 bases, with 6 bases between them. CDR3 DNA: TGTGCCAGCAGTTCCCCGGCAACTAATGAAAAACTGTTTTTT. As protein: CASSSPATNEKLFF.

CDR3 nucleotide sequence: TGTGCCAGCAGTGATCCTGGTGGGACAGGGGGCCGAGGAAACACCATATATTTT. As protein: CASSDPGGTGGRGNTIYF. The chain is built from TRBV2 and TRBJ1-3; TRBD1 matches 12 bases. The CDR3 covers 18 residues. The J segment lost 4 bases and the V segment lost 3 bases, leaving 10 bases of the junction unmatched. CDR1 is SNHLY, CDR2 FYNNEI, per germline.

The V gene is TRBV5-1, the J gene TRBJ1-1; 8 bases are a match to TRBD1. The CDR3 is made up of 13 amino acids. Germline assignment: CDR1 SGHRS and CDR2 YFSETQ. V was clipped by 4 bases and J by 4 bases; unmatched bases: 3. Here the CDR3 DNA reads TGCGCCAGCAGCGGAACAGGGGGCACTGAAGCTTTCTTT. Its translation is CASSGTGGTEAFF.